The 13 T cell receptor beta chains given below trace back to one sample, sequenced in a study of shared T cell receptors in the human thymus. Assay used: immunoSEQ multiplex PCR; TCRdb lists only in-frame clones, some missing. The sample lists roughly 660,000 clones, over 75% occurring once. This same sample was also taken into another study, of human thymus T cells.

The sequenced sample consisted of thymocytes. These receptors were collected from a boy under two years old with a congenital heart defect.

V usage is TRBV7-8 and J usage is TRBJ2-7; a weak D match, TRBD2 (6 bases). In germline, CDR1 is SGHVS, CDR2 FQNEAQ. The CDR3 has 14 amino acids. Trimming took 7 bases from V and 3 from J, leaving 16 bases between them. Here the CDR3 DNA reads TGTGCCAGCACCTGCGGGGACTTAATCTACGAGCAGTACTTC. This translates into CASTCGDLIYEQYF.

CDR3 region: CASWDTTLGANVLTF. Written as DNA, the CDR3 is TGTGCCTCCTGGGACACGACCCTTGGGGCCAACGTCCTGACTTTC. V usage is TRBV10-3 and J usage is TRBJ2-6; D possibly corresponds to TRBD1 (6 bases). Germline V gene sequence: CDR1 ENHRY, CDR2 SYGVKD. This CDR3 region has 15 residues. The V end was cut by 11 bases, the J end by 3 bases, with 17 bases between.

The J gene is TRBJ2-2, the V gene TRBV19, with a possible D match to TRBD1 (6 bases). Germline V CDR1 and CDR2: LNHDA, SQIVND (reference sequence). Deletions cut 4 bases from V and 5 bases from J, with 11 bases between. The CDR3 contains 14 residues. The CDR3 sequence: CASSNRVTTGELFF. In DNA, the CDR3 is TGTGCCAGTAGTAACAGGGTCACAACCGGGGAGCTGTTTTTT.

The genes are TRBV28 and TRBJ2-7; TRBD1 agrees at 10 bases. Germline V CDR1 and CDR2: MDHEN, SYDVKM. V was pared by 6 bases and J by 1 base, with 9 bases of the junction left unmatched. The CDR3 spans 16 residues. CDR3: CASSPRDRGRSYEQYF. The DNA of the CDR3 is TGTGCCAGCAGCCCTAGGGACAGGGGAAGGTCCTACGAGCAGTACTTC.

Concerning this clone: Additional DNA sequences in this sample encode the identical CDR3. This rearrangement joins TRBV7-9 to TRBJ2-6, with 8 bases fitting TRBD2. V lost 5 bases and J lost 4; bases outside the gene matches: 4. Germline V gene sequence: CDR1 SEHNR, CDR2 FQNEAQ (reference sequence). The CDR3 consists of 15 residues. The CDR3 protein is CASSPGGSGANVLTF. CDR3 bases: TGTGCCAGCAGCCCGGGGGGGTCCGGGGCCAACGTCCTGACTTTC.

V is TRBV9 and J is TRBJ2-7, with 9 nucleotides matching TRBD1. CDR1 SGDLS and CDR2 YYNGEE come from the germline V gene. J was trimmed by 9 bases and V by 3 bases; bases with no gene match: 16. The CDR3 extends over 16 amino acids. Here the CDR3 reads CASSAHRDRVPLGQYF. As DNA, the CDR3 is TGTGCCAGCAGCGCTCACCGGGACAGGGTGCCCCTCGGGCAGTACTTC.

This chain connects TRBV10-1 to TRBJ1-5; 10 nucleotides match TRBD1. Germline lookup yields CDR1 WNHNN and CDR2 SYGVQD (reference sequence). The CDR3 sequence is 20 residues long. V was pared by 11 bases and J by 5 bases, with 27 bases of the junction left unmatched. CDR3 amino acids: CAPLEKSPKWGQGPDQPQHF. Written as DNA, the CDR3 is TGCGCCCCTCTTGAAAAGTCGCCCAAATGGGGACAGGGGCCCGATCAGCCCCAGCATTTT.

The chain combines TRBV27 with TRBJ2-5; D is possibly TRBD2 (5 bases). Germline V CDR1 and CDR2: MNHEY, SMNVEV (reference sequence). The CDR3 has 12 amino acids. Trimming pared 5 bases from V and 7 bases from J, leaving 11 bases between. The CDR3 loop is CASSTRVGTQYF. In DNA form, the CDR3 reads TGTGCCAGCAGTACGCGGGTAGGGACCCAGTACTTC.

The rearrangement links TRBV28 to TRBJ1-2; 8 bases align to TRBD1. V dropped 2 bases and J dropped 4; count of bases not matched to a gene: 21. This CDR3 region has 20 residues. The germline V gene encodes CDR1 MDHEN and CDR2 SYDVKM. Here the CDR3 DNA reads TGTGCCAGCAGTTTACGAGGTGTAGGGTTCCGACAGGGGACGGCCTATGGCTACACCTTC. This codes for CASSLRGVGFRQGTAYGYTF.

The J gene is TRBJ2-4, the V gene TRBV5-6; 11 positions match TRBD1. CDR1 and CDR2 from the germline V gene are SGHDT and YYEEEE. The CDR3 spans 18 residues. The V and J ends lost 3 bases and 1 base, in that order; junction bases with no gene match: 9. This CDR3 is CASSSKKGQGGAKNIQYF. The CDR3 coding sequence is TGTGCCAGCAGCTCCAAAAAGGGACAGGGGGGGGCCAAAAACATTCAGTACTTC.

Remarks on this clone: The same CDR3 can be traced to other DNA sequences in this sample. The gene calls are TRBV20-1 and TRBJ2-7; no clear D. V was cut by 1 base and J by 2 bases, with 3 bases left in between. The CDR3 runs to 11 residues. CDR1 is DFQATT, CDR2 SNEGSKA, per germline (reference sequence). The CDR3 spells CSARAAYEQYF. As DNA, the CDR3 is TGCAGTGCTAGAGCGGCCTACGAGCAGTACTTC.

CDR3 bases: TGTGCCAGTAGTGCCAGGACAGGGGGCGCGAGCACTGAAGCTTTCTTT. Translating it yields CASSARTGGASTEAFF. The chain recombines TRBV19 with TRBJ1-1; 11 bases match TRBD1. This CDR3 has 16 residues. Germline V CDR1 and CDR2: LNHDA, SQIVND (reference sequence). The J segment lost 4 bases and the V segment lost 5 bases, leaving 9 bases of the junction unmatched.

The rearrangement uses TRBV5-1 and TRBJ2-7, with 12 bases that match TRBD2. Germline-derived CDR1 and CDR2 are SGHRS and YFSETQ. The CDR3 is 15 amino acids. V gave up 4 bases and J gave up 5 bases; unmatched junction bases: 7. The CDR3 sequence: CASSLLAGGPHEQYF. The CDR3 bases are TGCGCCAGCAGCCTCCTAGCGGGAGGGCCCCACGAGCAGTACTTC. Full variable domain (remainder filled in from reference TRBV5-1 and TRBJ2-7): KAGVTQTPRYLIKTRGQQVTLSCSPISGHRSVSWYQQTPGQGLQFLFEYFSETQRNKGNFPGRFSGRQFSNSRSEMNVSTLELGDSALYLCASSLLAGGPHEQYFGPGTRLTVT.